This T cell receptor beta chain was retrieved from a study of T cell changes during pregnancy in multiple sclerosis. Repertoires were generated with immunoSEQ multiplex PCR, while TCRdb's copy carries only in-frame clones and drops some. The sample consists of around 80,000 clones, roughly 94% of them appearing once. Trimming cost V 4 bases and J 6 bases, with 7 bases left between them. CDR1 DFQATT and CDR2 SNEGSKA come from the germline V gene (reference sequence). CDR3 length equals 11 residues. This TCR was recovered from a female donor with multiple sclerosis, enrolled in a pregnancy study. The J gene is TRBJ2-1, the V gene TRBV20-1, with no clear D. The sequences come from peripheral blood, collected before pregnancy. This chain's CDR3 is CSATNSNEQFF. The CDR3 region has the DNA TGCAGTGCTACTAATAGCAATGAGCAGTTCTTC.